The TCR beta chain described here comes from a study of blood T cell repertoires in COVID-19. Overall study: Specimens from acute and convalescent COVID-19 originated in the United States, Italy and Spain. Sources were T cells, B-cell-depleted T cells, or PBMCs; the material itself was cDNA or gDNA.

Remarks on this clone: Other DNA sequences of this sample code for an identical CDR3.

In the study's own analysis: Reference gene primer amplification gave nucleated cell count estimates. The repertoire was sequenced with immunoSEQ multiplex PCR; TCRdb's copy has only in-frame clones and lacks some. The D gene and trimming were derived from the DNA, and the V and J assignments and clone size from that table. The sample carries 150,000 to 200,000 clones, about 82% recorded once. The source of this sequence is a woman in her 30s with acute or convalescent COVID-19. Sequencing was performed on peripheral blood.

The chain's CDR3 is CASSFGGNTEAFF. The CDR3 DNA reads TGTGCCAGCAGTTTCGGGGGGAACACTGAAGCTTTCTTT. The chain links TRBV12-3 or TRBV12-4 to TRBJ1-1; a possible D gene is TRBD1 (5 bases). V was shortened by 3 bases and J by 1 base, with 6 bases between the two germline ends. The CDR3 length is 13 residues.